The next 16 T cell receptor beta chains were all read from a single sample in a study of OX40 agonist ivuxolimab in advanced cancers. Library method: the immunoSEQ multiplex PCR assay. Not all clones reach the TCRdb copy of this immuneACCESS table, which keeps in-frame sequences only. Checked studies attribute under half of the gap to unresolved V genes and leave the rest unexplained. The sample table lists some 150,000 clones, more than 85% of them with a count of one. The biggest ten clones account for more than 0.9% of the sample. Sequenced here: CD4+ or CD8+ T cells sorted from blood, sampled in a trial of the OX40 agonist ivuxolimab. These receptors originate from an adult with an advanced solid tumor such as melanoma, head and neck, liver or kidney cancer.

The chain has TRBV7-9 and TRBJ1-1; unclear D gene. V lost 2 bases to trimming and J lost 6 bases, with 4 bases between them. Germline loops: CDR1 SEHNR, CDR2 FQNEAQ (reference sequence). This CDR3 region has 11 residues. Here the CDR3 DNA reads TGTGCCAGCAGCTTATCCGCTGAAGCTTTCTTT. This gives the protein CASSLSAEAFF.

This CDR3 reads CASRAMSSSTDTQYF. CDR3 nucleotide sequence: TGCGCCAGCAGGGCTATGAGTAGTAGCACAGATACGCAGTATTTT. The gene calls are TRBV10-2 and TRBJ2-3; D unclear. Germline V lookup: CDR1 WSHSY, CDR2 SAAADI. The CDR3 spans 15 residues. Trimming removed 6 bases at V and 0 bases at J, with 13 bases between.

The chain is built from TRBV4-1 and TRBJ2-5; 7 nucleotides agree with TRBD1. The CDR3 totals 16 residues. V shed 1 base and J 1 base; nucleotides not matched to a gene: 6. Per germline, CDR1 MGHRA and CDR2 YSYEKL. The CDR3 loop is CASSQVPTGPQETQYF. For the CDR3, the DNA is TGCGCCAGCAGCCAAGTACCGACAGGGCCCCAAGAGACCCAGTACTTC.

V is TRBV6-5 and J is TRBJ2-1, with 8 bases that match TRBD2. This CDR3 spans 13 amino acids. Trimming cost V 6 bases and J 5 bases; bases outside gene matches: 3. Germline CDR1 reads MNHEY; CDR2 reads SVGAGI. In DNA form, the CDR3 reads TGTGCCAGCAGACGGGAGGGCAACAATGAGCAGTTCTTC. Protein sequence: CASRREGNNEQFF.

V usage is TRBV7-2 and J usage is TRBJ2-2; D is perhaps TRBD1 (7 bases). This CDR3 comprises 19 residues. Trimming took 0 bases from V and 0 from J, leaving 17 bases between them. Germline assignment: CDR1 SGHTA and CDR2 FQGNSA. CDR3 sequence: CASSLAAGGFTTNTGELFF. For the CDR3, the DNA is TGTGCCAGCAGCTTAGCGGCAGGGGGGTTTACTACGAACACCGGGGAGCTGTTTTTT.

The chain is built from TRBV7-2 and TRBJ2-7; 9 bases agree with TRBD2. V lost 1 base and J lost 2; bases outside the gene matches: 6. Per germline, CDR1 SGHTA and CDR2 FQGNSA. The CDR3 extends over 16 amino acids. CDR3 sequence (DNA): TGTGCCAGCAGCTTAGTCGCTAGCGGGGCGACCTACGAGCAGTACTTC. Its translation is CASSLVASGATYEQYF.

The rearrangement joins TRBV21-1 to TRBJ2-2. TRBV21-1 is labeled a pseudogene. The length of the CDR3 is 17 residues. CDR3 DNA sequence: TGTGCCAGCAGCGGATTGAGGGACCCTACTTACACCGGGGAGCTGTTTTTT. Translating it yields CASSGLRDPTYTGELFF.

The chain links TRBV28 to TRBJ2-7, with 11 bases identical to TRBD1. Trimming removed 2 bases from V and 6 bases from J; junction bases left unmatched: 6. The CDR3 length is 15 residues. Germline CDR1 MDHEN, CDR2 SYDVKM. CDR3 amino acids: CASSLLGQGVGEQYF. The CDR3 DNA is TGTGCCAGCAGTTTACTGGGACAGGGGGTAGGCGAGCAGTACTTC.

This clone was observed a single time. The rearrangement links TRBV2 to TRBJ1-1, with TRBD1 matching over 7 bases. CDR3 length: 14 amino acids. Germline V gene data show CDR1 as SNHLY and CDR2 as FYNNEI. Trimming at V came to 1 base and at J to 5 bases, leaving 4 bases not matched to a gene. For the CDR3, the DNA is TGTGCCAGCAGTGAAGGACAGGGAGGAACTGAAGCTTTCTTT. Its translation: CASSEGQGGTEAFF.

The V call is TRBV11-2, the J call TRBJ2-6; D unclear. CDR3 length: 18 residues. The V gene's germline CDR1 is SGHAT and CDR2 FQNNGV. V was pared by 6 bases and J by 0 bases, with 18 bases between. The CDR3 sequence: CASSRIPNTGSGANVLTF. CDR3 in DNA: TGTGCCAGCAGTCGCATTCCGAACACCGGCTCTGGGGCCAACGTCCTGACTTTC.

This clone turned up a few times. The CDR3 DNA sequence: TGCGCCAGCAGGACAGGGGGGCCTTTGGAGGGCTACACCTTC. It encodes CASRTGGPLEGYTF. V usage is TRBV4-3 and J usage is TRBJ1-2; 9 nucleotides align to TRBD1. CDR3 length: 14 residues. The J segment lost 8 bases and the V segment lost 6 bases, leaving 10 bases of the junction unmatched. Germline CDR1 is LGHNA and CDR2 is YSLEER.

The chain combines TRBV10-2 with TRBJ2-1, with TRBD2 matching 7 bases. Germline trimming cut 5 bases from V and 6 bases from J; bases unmatched to any gene: 1. The CDR3 has 12 residues. CDR1 and CDR2 from the germline V gene are WSHSY and SAAADI. The CDR3 region has the DNA TGCGCCAGCAGTCGACTAGCCAATGAGCAGTTCTTC. It encodes CASSRLANEQFF.

V and J are TRBV6-1 and TRBJ2-7; 8 positions match TRBD1. CDR1 is MNHNS, CDR2 SASEGT, per germline. J was trimmed by 0 bases and V by 6 bases; bases with no gene match: 7. This CDR3 has 15 residues. CDR3 DNA: TGTGCCAGCAGCCTCCGGACAGGGTCCTCCTACGAGCAGTACTTC. It encodes CASSLRTGSSYEQYF.

V usage is TRBV11-1 and J usage is TRBJ2-7, with 7 nucleotides matching TRBD1. CDR1 is SGHAT and CDR2 is FQDESV in the germline V gene (reference sequence). The V and J ends lost 8 bases and 3 bases, in that order; junction bases with no gene match: 13. The CDR3 has 15 residues. The CDR3 DNA is TGTGCCAGCGGCTGGGTTTGGGGACAGAGCTACGAGCAGTACTTC. It translates to CASGWVWGQSYEQYF. The full variable domain, rest sourced from reference TRBV11-1 and TRBJ2-7, is EAEVAQSPRYKITEKSQAVAFWCDPISGHATLYWYRQILGQGPELLVQFQDESVVDDSQLPKDRFSAERLKGVDSTLKIQPAELGDSAMYLCASGWVWGQSYEQYFGPGTRLTVT.

This chain joins TRBV18 and TRBJ1-5; D may be TRBD1 (5 bases). The CDR3 has 14 amino acids. Trimming cost V 3 bases and J 4 bases, with 10 bases left between them. The germline V gene has CDR1 KGHSH and CDR2 LQKENI. CDR3 residues: CASSPSTGNQPQHF. CDR3 in DNA: TGTGCCAGCTCACCTAGCACAGGTAATCAGCCCCAGCATTTT. The full variable domain, completed using reference TRBV18 and TRBJ1-5, is NAGVMQNPRHLVRRRGQEARLRCSPMKGHSHVYWYRQLPEEGLKFMVYLQKENIIDESGMPKERFSAEFPKEGPSILRIQQVVRGDSAAYFCASSPSTGNQPQHFGDGTRLSIL.

V usage is TRBV7-9 and J usage is TRBJ1-2, with D uncertain. CDR3 size: 13 residues. With 3 bases removed from V and 8 bases from J, the gap between germline ends came to 13 bases. Germline loops: CDR1 SEHNR, CDR2 FQNEAQ (reference sequence). The CDR3 sequence is CASSFLLDDGYTF. The CDR3 nucleotides are TGTGCCAGCAGCTTTCTTCTGGACGACGGCTACACCTTC.